This T cell receptor (beta chain) was profiled in a study of blood T cell repertoires in COVID-19. Study-wide context: PBMCs, B-cell-depleted T cells, or T cells were the source of the cDNA or gDNA that made up the material.

J was trimmed by 4 bases and V by 7 bases; bases with no gene match: 9. Germline V gene lookup returns CDR1 MNHEY and CDR2 SVGAGI. The CDR3 consists of 15 residues. Assay: immunoSEQ multiplex PCR; the TCRdb copy retains only in-frame clones and omits some. The table lists about 54,000 clones, about nine tenths of them singletons. The receptor comes from a woman in her 40s with active COVID-19. Specimen: peripheral blood. The chain couples TRBV6-5 to TRBJ1-1; 10 bases agree with TRBD1. CDR3 protein: CASTPRQGAFTEAFF. CDR3 bases: TGTGCCAGCACCCCTAGACAGGGGGCCTTCACTGAAGCTTTCTTT.